This T cell receptor beta chain was documented in a study of cytomegalovirus exposure and HLA in healthy donors. The overall study: Falling in the Caucasian-associated ancestry cluster were 81% of under 500 genotyped donors. Study-wide results and limits: Roughly uniform sequencing depth across donors was assumed, possibly incorrectly.

In the case of this clone: The antigen remains unidentified.

60 Vbeta and 13 Jbeta primers were used in PCR. Some clones are missing from TCRdb's copy, which holds only in-frame ones; the method was immunoSEQ multiplex PCR. The sample has some 130,000 clones, roughly 77% seen once. J was trimmed by 7 bases and V by 1 base; bases with no gene match: 10. Looked up from germline, CDR1 is LGHNA and CDR2 is YSLEER. The CDR3 sequence is 17 residues long. The receptor comes from a man younger than 45 in good health. The sequenced sample was PBMCs. The gene calls are TRBV4-3 and TRBJ2-2; 9 nucleotides match TRBD2. The CDR3 spells CASSQAGLAGSGGELFF. In DNA, the CDR3 is TGCGCCAGCAGCCAAGCAGGGCTAGCGGGGAGCGGCGGGGAGCTGTTTTTT.